The 21 T cell receptor beta chains in this list originate from one sample, sequenced in a study of blood T cell repertoires in COVID-19. Data came from immunoSEQ multiplex PCR; TCRdb stores just in-frame clones and leaves some out. The table records roughly 400,000 clones, around 90% of them present only once. The sequencing input was PBMCs or T cells enriched from blood (not recorded which). The receptors come from a woman aged 40 to 55 with acute COVID-19.

V usage is TRBV24-1 and J usage is TRBJ2-2; 8 positions agree with TRBD2. The V gene end was trimmed by 3 bases and the J gene end by 5 bases; junction bases not matched to a gene: 13. The length of the CDR3 is 18 residues. Looked up from germline, CDR1 is KGHDR and CDR2 is SFDVKD. CDR3 protein: CATSDGLPGRAKTGELFF. CDR3 nucleotide sequence: TGTGCCACCAGTGATGGCCTACCCGGGAGGGCAAAAACCGGGGAGCTGTTTTTT.

This chain uses TRBV24-1 with TRBJ2-5; perhaps TRBD1 as D (5 bases). The CDR3 is 15 residues long. V gave up 9 bases and J gave up 5 bases, with 21 bases separating them. Germline V lookup: CDR1 KGHDR, CDR2 SFDVKD. The CDR3 sequence: CATGEDGAGWETQYF. Here the CDR3 DNA reads TGTGCCACCGGAGAAGATGGGGCAGGATGGGAGACCCAGTACTTC.

The chain carries TRBV19 and TRBJ2-5; 7 nucleotides agree with TRBD1. This CDR3 comprises 14 residues. Germline CDR1 reads LNHDA; CDR2 reads SQIVND (reference sequence). Unmatched junction bases numbered 9, after V lost 9 bases and J lost 2 bases. The CDR3 region is CASNQGQTQETQYF. The CDR3 DNA reads as TGTGCCAGCAATCAGGGACAGACTCAAGAGACCCAGTACTTC.

This rearrangement joins TRBV4-1 to TRBJ2-1, with 9 bases lining up with TRBD2. Germline V gene lookup returns CDR1 MGHRA and CDR2 YSYEKL. The CDR3 is 19 amino acids. V lost 1 base and J lost 0; bases outside the gene matches: 10. The CDR3 sequence is CASSQGRGGFTSSYNEQFF. The CDR3 nucleotides read TGCGCCAGCAGCCAAGGGCGGGGGGGCTTTACGAGCTCCTACAATGAGCAGTTCTTC.

This rearrangement joins TRBV5-4 to TRBJ1-2, with 9 nucleotides matching TRBD1. CDR3 length: 15 residues. Germline V gives CDR1 SGHNT, CDR2 YYREEE (reference sequence). The V segment lost 0 bases and the J segment 4 bases; nucleotides outside the gene matches: 4. The CDR3 coding sequence is TGTGCCAGCAGCTTGGTAGGACAGGGGCTCTATGGCTACACCTTC. Protein sequence: CASSLVGQGLYGYTF.

This chain links TRBV5-5 with TRBJ1-4; 8 nucleotides match TRBD1. V lost 9 bases and J lost 4; bases outside the gene matches: 17. From germline, CDR1 is SGHKS and CDR2 YYEKEE (reference sequence). The CDR3 has 17 amino acids. This chain's CDR3 is CATSSPGTGLGNEKLFF. The CDR3 DNA follows: TGTGCCACCTCAAGCCCCGGGACAGGACTCGGTAATGAAAAACTGTTTTTT. Combining the CDR3 with reference TRBV5-5 and TRBJ1-4 gives the whole variable domain DAGVTQSPTHLIKTRGQQVTLRCSPISGHKSVSWYQQVLGQGPQFIFQYYEKEERGRGNFPDRFSARQFPNYSSELNVNALLLGDSALYLCATSSPGTGLGNEKLFFGSGTQLSVL.

V gene TRBV5-1 combines with J gene TRBJ2-7, with TRBD2 matching 7 bases. This CDR3 has 15 amino acids. J gave up 3 bases and V 4 bases, and 10 bases lay outside the gene matches. CDR1 is SGHRS, CDR2 YFSETQ, per germline. CDR3 DNA: TGCGCCAGCAGCCCGGGCGGGGGAGACGTCTACGAGCAGTACTTC. Its translation: CASSPGGGDVYEQYF.

The CDR3 region is CASSPPLSGFSYNSPLHF. DNA of the CDR3: TGTGCCAGCAGTCCCCCCCTTTCAGGGTTTTCCTATAATTCACCCCTCCACTTT. The chain links TRBV27 to TRBJ1-6; D is perhaps TRBD1 (5 bases). Germline CDR1 MNHEY, CDR2 SMNVEV (reference sequence). The ends were cut back, 5 bases at V and 1 base at J, with 18 bases in the middle. This CDR3 comprises 18 residues.

The rearrangement joins TRBV27 to TRBJ2-2; 7 nucleotides agree with TRBD1. The trim removed 0 bases at V and 5 bases at J, leaving 6 bases unmatched. The CDR3 spans 16 residues. Germline values: CDR1 MNHEY, CDR2 SMNVEV (reference sequence). This CDR3 is CASSLSTGSWTGELFF. CDR3 DNA: TGTGCCAGCAGTTTATCGACAGGGTCGTGGACCGGGGAGCTGTTTTTT.

The chain employs TRBV5-1 and TRBJ1-2; TRBD1 matches 8 bases. Germline CDR1 and CDR2: SGHRS and YFSETQ. CDR3 length equals 16 residues. Trimming took 4 bases from V and 6 from J; bases not matched to a gene: 14. CDR3 protein: CASSRSSQGAGDGYTF. In DNA form, the CDR3 reads TGCGCCAGCAGCAGATCATCGCAGGGGGCAGGGGATGGCTACACCTTC.

The chain couples TRBV3-1 (or the pseudogene TRBV3-2) to TRBJ2-7; the match to TRBD2 covers 8 bases. The CDR3 is 15 amino acids. Trimming cost V 1 base and J 3 bases; bases outside gene matches: 5. Germline CDR1 LGHDT, CDR2 YNNKEL (reference sequence). As DNA, the CDR3 is TGTGCCAGCAGCCAAGGGTCGGGGGGGCACTACGAGCAGTACTTC. This encodes CASSQGSGGHYEQYF.

V gene TRBV18 combines with J gene TRBJ1-3; perhaps TRBD1 as D (5 bases). V was cut by 6 bases and J by 0 bases, with 15 bases left in between. Germline values: CDR1 KGHSH, CDR2 LQKENI. The CDR3 sequence is 16 residues long. The CDR3 nucleotides are TGTGCCAGCTCGGCGGGACGCATCGTCTCTGGAAACACCATATATTTT. It codes for CASSAGRIVSGNTIYF.

This chain joins TRBV11-3 and TRBJ2-2; no definite D call. Per germline, CDR1 SGHNT and CDR2 YENEEA. Trimming took 0 bases from V and 7 from J, leaving 9 bases between them. This CDR3 spans 14 amino acids. The chain's CDR3 is CASSLDGPRGELFF. CDR3 bases: TGTGCCAGCAGCTTAGATGGGCCCCGCGGGGAGCTGTTTTTT.

This chain uses TRBV6-5 with TRBJ1-2; tentative D call: TRBD1 (5 bases). From germline, CDR1 is MNHEY and CDR2 SVGAGI. The CDR3 contains 12 residues. The V gene lost 7 bases and the J gene lost 0 bases, with 6 bases spanning the gap. In DNA form, the CDR3 reads TGTGCCAGCACCAGGGCTAACTATGGCTACACCTTC. Amino acids: CASTRANYGYTF.

V and J are TRBV7-9 and TRBJ2-7; 8 nucleotides line up with TRBD1. Trimming at V came to 5 bases and at J to 1 base, leaving 4 bases not matched to a gene. Germline CDR1 is SEHNR and CDR2 is FQNEAQ (reference sequence). This CDR3 region has 14 residues. DNA of the CDR3: TGTGCCAGCAGCCTTCAGGGGGCATCCTACGAGCAGTACTTC. Translating gives CASSLQGASYEQYF.

This clone was counted only a few times. The chain combines TRBV5-6 with TRBJ2-7; no clear D gene. Between the trimmed V and J ends, which lost 1 base and 7 bases, there was a span of 15 bases. This CDR3 is 14 amino acids long. Germline assignment: CDR1 SGHDT and CDR2 YYEEEE. DNA for the CDR3: TGTGCCAGCAGCTTGTGGGCCCCGTTCAATGAGCAGTACTTC. Amino acids: CASSLWAPFNEQYF.

This sequence joins TRBV6-5 and TRBJ1-2; D remains unclear. V was shortened by 5 bases and J by 2 bases, with 9 bases between the two germline ends. The germline V gene encodes CDR1 MNHEY and CDR2 SVGAGI. The CDR3 totals 13 residues. In DNA form, the CDR3 reads TGTGCCAGCAGTCGAAGCTGGAACTATGGCTACACCTTC. This codes for CASSRSWNYGYTF.

The chain is built from TRBV11-2 and TRBJ2-7; D possibly corresponds to TRBD1 (6 bases). V lost 7 bases and J lost 2, with 12 bases in between. CDR3 size: 13 residues. Per the germline V gene, CDR1 is SGHAT and CDR2 is FQNNGV. CDR3 amino acids: CASTAGAAYEQYF. For the CDR3, the DNA is TGTGCCAGCACCGCAGGGGCAGCCTACGAGCAGTACTTC.

Concerning this clone itself: The junction differs from germline at one of its ends, possibly a read error. This chain links TRBV10-1 with TRBJ2-1; maybe TRBD2 (5 bases). Germline V CDR1 and CDR2: WNHNN, SYGVQD (reference sequence). This CDR3 is 14 amino acids long. The CDR3 DNA reads as TGCGCCAGCAGTGAGAGCGGCTCCCACAATGAGCAGTTCTTC. Its translation is CASSESGSHNEQFF.

V usage is TRBV19 and J usage is TRBJ1-1; D might be TRBD1 (6 bases). CDR3 length: 14 residues. Trimming shortened V by 7 bases and J by 5 bases, and 17 bases separated the two germline ends. Germline values: CDR1 LNHDA, CDR2 SQIVND (reference sequence). CDR3 DNA: TGTGCCAGTACCTCGACAGGTCGCGGGACTGAAGCTTTCTTT. This codes for CASTSTGRGTEAFF.

The chain links TRBV12-5 to TRBJ2-3; 11 bases align to TRBD1. Trimming at V came to 4 bases and at J to 3 bases, leaving 3 bases not matched to a gene. Per germline, CDR1 LGHNT and CDR2 FRNRAP. The CDR3 consists of 15 residues. The CDR3 DNA reads TGTGCTAGTGGTTGGGGACAGGGGGTTACAGATACGCAGTATTTT. This sequence encodes CASGWGQGVTDTQYF.